The 25 T cell receptor beta chains below were found in one sample sequenced in a study of beta chain features in type 1 diabetes. Study results and limitations: Moderately but significantly shorter TCRB CDR3s were found in Type 1 diabetes patients in all four CD4+ subsets.

The sequenced template was cDNA made from the entire isolated RNA. Only in-frame clones appear in the TCRdb table, and some are missing; sequencing was by immunoSEQ multiplex PCR. The repertoire has under 400,000 clones, roughly 12% of them found once; the top ten carry 0.0095% to 0.011%. These receptors' antigens are unknown. Sequencing was carried out using naive CD4+ T cells from blood. The receptors were gathered from a woman aged 18-29 years with type 1 diabetes.

The V gene is TRBV5-1, the J gene TRBJ2-5, with 10 bases identical to TRBD2. V shed 1 base and J 4 bases; nucleotides not matched to a gene: 4. Germline CDR1 is SGHRS and CDR2 is YFSETQ. This CDR3 contains 15 residues. The CDR3 here is CASSLWLAGAETQYF. CDR3 sequence (DNA): TGCGCCAGCAGCTTGTGGCTAGCGGGGGCAGAGACCCAGTACTTC.

The rearrangement joins TRBV7-9 to TRBJ2-1; tentative D call: TRBD2 (6 bases). V was cut by 7 bases and J by 3 bases, with 16 bases left in between. The CDR3 extends over 15 amino acids. Germline values: CDR1 SEHNR, CDR2 FQNEAQ (reference sequence). The CDR3 region has the DNA TGTGCCAGCACCCCTCTCGGGGGAGTCTACAATGAGCAGTTCTTC. This sequence encodes CASTPLGGVYNEQFF.

The table lists this clone with a few counts. V is TRBV11-2 and J is TRBJ1-3, with a possible D match to TRBD1 (5 bases). The V gene lost 4 bases and the J gene lost 2 bases, with 12 bases spanning the gap. The germline CDR1 and CDR2 sequences are SGHAT and FQNNGV. This CDR3 spans 15 amino acids. CDR3 amino acids: CASSSQGPPGNTIYF. CDR3 in DNA: TGTGCCAGCAGCTCTCAGGGTCCCCCTGGAAACACCATATATTTT.

This clone was counted only a few times. The chain links TRBV25-1 to TRBJ2-2, with a possible D match to TRBD1 (5 bases). The CDR3 length is 15 residues. Germline-derived CDR1 and CDR2 are MGHDK and SYGVNS. Trimming took 8 bases from V and 4 from J, leaving 17 bases between them. CDR3 sequence: CASAQKWGLTGELFF. The CDR3 DNA follows: TGTGCCAGCGCCCAAAAATGGGGCCTCACCGGGGAGCTGTTTTTT.

V gene TRBV15 combines with J gene TRBJ2-3, with 10 bases identical to TRBD2. V gave up 7 bases and J gave up 5 bases; unmatched junction bases: 6. Germline lookup yields CDR1 LNHNV and CDR2 YYDKDF (reference sequence). The CDR3 sequence is 14 residues long. CDR3 sequence (DNA): TGTGCCACCACCTCTAGCGGGGGCCGAGATACGCAGTATTTT. It specifies CATTSSGGRDTQYF. The whole variable domain, filled in from reference TRBV15 and TRBJ2-3, reads DAMVIQNPRYQVTQFGKPVTLSCSQTLNHNVMYWYQQKSSQAPKLLFHYYDKDFNNEADTPDNFQSRRPNTSFCFLDIRSPGLGDTAMYLCATTSSGGRDTQYFGPGTRLTVL.

In its sample, this clone was seen a few times. The chain carries TRBV18 and TRBJ1-1; D gene ambiguous. The CDR3 runs to 13 residues. V shed 6 bases and J shed 6 bases, with 14 bases lying between them. The germline gives CDR1 KGHSH, CDR2 LQKENI. CDR3 DNA sequence: TGTGCCAGCTCCCCATCTGCGGATGCTGAAGCTTTCTTT. Its translation is CASSPSADAEAFF.

The chain links TRBV6-5 to TRBJ1-1; D remains unclear. CDR1 and CDR2 (germline): MNHEY, SVGAGI. The CDR3 length is 12 residues. V lost 6 bases and J lost 4, with 9 bases in between. The DNA of the CDR3 is TGTGCCAGCAGCCGGTATGGCACTGAAGCTTTCTTT. Translated: CASSRYGTEAFF.

The chain employs TRBV7-2 and TRBJ2-3, with D perhaps TRBD2 (6 bases). V was cut by 5 bases and J by 4 bases, with 10 bases left in between. Germline CDR1 is SGHTA and CDR2 is FQGNSA. The CDR3 runs to 13 residues. CDR3 DNA: TGTGCCAGCAGCCACGGGAGCGCAGATACGCAGTATTTT. Translation gives CASSHGSADTQYF.

The chain couples TRBV5-4 to TRBJ2-2; D remains ambiguous. The V end was cut by 0 bases, the J end by 6 bases, with 3 bases between. The V gene's germline CDR1 is SGHNT and CDR2 YYREEE (reference sequence). This CDR3 contains 12 residues. CDR3 sequence reads: CASSLAAGELFF. CDR3 coding DNA: TGTGCCAGCAGCTTGGCGGCCGGGGAGCTGTTTTTT.

V gene TRBV7-2 combines with J gene TRBJ2-7; D is unclear. Trimming cost V 3 bases and J 0 bases, with 6 bases left between them. CDR1 and CDR2 (germline): SGHTA, FQGNSA. The CDR3 covers 13 residues. The CDR3: CASSFLSSYEQYF. CDR3 nucleotide sequence: TGTGCCAGCAGCTTTCTCAGCTCCTACGAGCAGTACTTC.

The J gene is TRBJ2-7, the V gene TRBV6-6; 10 bases agree with TRBD2. Germline V gives CDR1 MNHNY, CDR2 SVGAGI (reference sequence). The CDR3 totals 15 residues. J gave up 1 base and V 6 bases, and 6 bases lay outside the gene matches. The CDR3 spells CASSPSGGLSYEQYF. The CDR3 DNA reads TGTGCCAGCAGCCCTAGCGGGGGTTTATCCTACGAGCAGTACTTC.

This clone was recorded a few times. DNA of the CDR3: TGTGCCAGCAGCTTAGCCCTAGGGAACACTGAAGCTTTCTTT. It specifies CASSLALGNTEAFF. The rearrangement joins TRBV11-2 to TRBJ1-1; D is unclear. Looked up from germline, CDR1 is SGHAT and CDR2 is FQNNGV. The CDR3 has 14 residues. V dropped 1 base and J dropped 1 base, with 7 bases sitting between them.

This clone was observed a few times. The V call is TRBV30, the J call TRBJ2-5; TRBD2 is a possible D gene (6 bases). Looked up from germline, CDR1 is GTSNPN and CDR2 is SVGIG (reference sequence). There are 13 residues in the CDR3. V lost 1 base and J lost 10, with 16 bases in between. The CDR3 loop reads CAWSGGRMRDQYF. For the CDR3, the DNA is TGTGCCTGGAGTGGAGGCCGGATGCGGGACCAGTACTTC.

This clone has a handful of counts. V is TRBV23-1 and J is TRBJ1-1; D is unclear. TRBV23-1 is reported as an ORF; its role is uncertain. Trimming removed 8 bases at V and 8 bases at J, with 18 bases between. The CDR3 is 13 amino acids. The CDR3 DNA sequence: TGCGCCAGCCCCCTGGCAGGCAACTCGGAAGCTTTCTTT. Translated: CASPLAGNSEAFF.

This clone appeared a few times. V and J are TRBV4-2 and TRBJ2-7, with 14 bases lining up with TRBD2. With V trimmed by 0 bases and J by 5 bases, 9 bases remained unmatched. CDR1 LGHNA and CDR2 YNFKEQ come from the germline V gene. This CDR3 contains 18 residues. The CDR3 here is CASSQEGLAGAGWDEQYF. Written as DNA, the CDR3 is TGTGCCAGCAGCCAAGAGGGACTAGCGGGAGCAGGGTGGGACGAGCAGTACTTC.

This clone was seen a handful of times. This chain links TRBV5-6 with TRBJ2-7, with D possibly being TRBD2 (7 bases). CDR1 and CDR2 (germline): SGHDT, YYEEEE. The CDR3 spans 15 residues. The germline V and J ends were trimmed by 4 bases and 2 bases, with 16 bases remaining between them. Here the CDR3 DNA reads TGTGCCAGCAGCCCCTCGGGGGCGGGAGCCTACGAGCAGTACTTC. Encoded protein: CASSPSGAGAYEQYF. Full variable domain (remainder filled in from reference TRBV5-6 and TRBJ2-7): DAGVTQSPTHLIKTRGQQVTLRCSPKSGHDTVSWYQQALGQGPQFIFQYYEEEERQRGNFPDRFSGHQFPNYSSELNVNALLLGDSALYLCASSPSGAGAYEQYFGPGTRLTVT.

The J gene is TRBJ1-2, the V gene TRBV6-5; D remains ambiguous. CDR1 is MNHEY and CDR2 is SVGAGI in the germline V gene. V was trimmed by 5 bases and J by 6 bases, leaving 13 bases between them. The CDR3 loop spans 13 amino acids. The CDR3 spells CASSTLNSNGYTF. DNA for the CDR3: TGTGCCAGCAGTACCCTAAACTCCAATGGCTACACCTTC.

This clone has only a few counts. V and J are TRBV6-4 and TRBJ2-3; D not resolved. Per the germline V gene, CDR1 is MRHNA and CDR2 is SNTAGT. This CDR3 has 14 amino acids. V was clipped by 3 bases and J by 2 bases, with 9 bases between them. The CDR3 nucleotides are TGTGCCAGCAGTGAGGGCAGATTCACAGATACGCAGTATTTT. It specifies CASSEGRFTDTQYF.

The chain uses TRBV28 and TRBJ2-1; D may be TRBD2 (6 bases). The CDR3 has 15 amino acids. V was shortened by 2 bases and J by 4 bases, with 12 bases between the two germline ends. Germline V gene lookup returns CDR1 MDHEN and CDR2 SYDVKM. The CDR3 loop is CASSLRGSGYNEQFF. The DNA for the CDR3 is TGTGCCAGCAGTTTACGGGGGAGTGGGTACAATGAGCAGTTCTTC.

V usage is TRBV5-4 and J usage is TRBJ1-4; D may be TRBD1 (6 bases). Trimming stripped 0 bases from V and 3 bases from J, with 12 bases between. The germline gives CDR1 SGHNT, CDR2 YYREEE (reference sequence). The CDR3 covers 16 residues. The CDR3 protein is CASSLGQGSANEKLFF. The CDR3 DNA follows: TGTGCCAGCAGCTTGGGTCAGGGGTCGGCTAATGAAAAACTGTTTTTT.

The chain is built from TRBV6-6 and TRBJ2-5, with D tentatively TRBD2 (6 bases). Germline V lookup: CDR1 MNHNY, CDR2 SVGAGI (reference sequence). Trimming left V 10 bases short and J 2 bases short, with 17 bases between. The CDR3 is 14 residues long. CDR3 in amino acids: CATYGAGLQETQYF. The CDR3 DNA reads TGTGCCACATACGGAGCGGGCCTACAAGAGACCCAGTACTTC.

This clone was observed a few times. This rearrangement joins TRBV5-1 to TRBJ2-5, with TRBD1 matching 7 bases. There are 15 residues in the CDR3. Germline V lookup: CDR1 SGHRS, CDR2 YFSETQ. V gave up 4 bases and J gave up 4 bases; unmatched junction bases: 10. CDR3 loop: CASSLEDRSGETQYF. CDR3 DNA sequence: TGCGCCAGCAGCCTGGAGGACAGGTCGGGAGAGACCCAGTACTTC.

This clone showed up just a few times. V gene TRBV27 combines with J gene TRBJ1-5, with 8 bases aligning to TRBD1. This CDR3 region has 16 residues. The germline CDR1 and CDR2 sequences are MNHEY and SMNVEV (reference sequence). The V segment lost 2 bases and the J segment 7 bases; nucleotides outside the gene matches: 10. DNA for the CDR3: TGTGCCAGCAGTTTAGACGGACAGGGCGCTTTCCAGCCCCAGCATTTT. Translation gives CASSLDGQGAFQPQHF.

V is TRBV28 and J is TRBJ2-7; no clear D. Per the germline V gene, CDR1 is MDHEN and CDR2 is SYDVKM. The CDR3 covers 12 residues. Trimming removed 3 bases from V and 3 bases from J, with 6 bases in between. The chain's CDR3 is CASSFTNYEQYF. For the CDR3, the DNA is TGTGCCAGCAGTTTTACAAACTACGAGCAGTACTTC.

The chain links TRBV5-4 to TRBJ2-2; 9 bases map to TRBD2. Germline CDR1 and CDR2: SGHNT and YYREEE (reference sequence). The V gene end was trimmed by 4 bases and the J gene end by 3 bases; junction bases not matched to a gene: 4. The CDR3 covers 15 residues. CDR3 in amino acids: CASSAGLADTGELFF. In DNA form, the CDR3 reads TGTGCCAGCAGCGCGGGACTAGCTGACACCGGGGAGCTGTTTTTT.